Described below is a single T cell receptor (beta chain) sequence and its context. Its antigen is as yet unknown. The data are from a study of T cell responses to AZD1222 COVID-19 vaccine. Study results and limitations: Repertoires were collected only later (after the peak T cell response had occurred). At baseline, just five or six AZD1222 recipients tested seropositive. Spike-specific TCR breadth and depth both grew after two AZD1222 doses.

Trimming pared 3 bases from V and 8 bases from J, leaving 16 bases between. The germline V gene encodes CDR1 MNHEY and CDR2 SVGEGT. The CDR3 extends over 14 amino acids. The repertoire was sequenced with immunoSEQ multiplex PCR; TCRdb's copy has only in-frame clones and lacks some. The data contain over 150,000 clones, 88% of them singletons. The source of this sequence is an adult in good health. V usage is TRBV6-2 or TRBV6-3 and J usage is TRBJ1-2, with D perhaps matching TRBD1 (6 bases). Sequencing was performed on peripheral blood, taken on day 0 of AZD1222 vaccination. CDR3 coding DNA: TGTGCCAGCAGTTATCGGCCAGGGGCCAACGGCTACACCTTC. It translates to CASSYRPGANGYTF.